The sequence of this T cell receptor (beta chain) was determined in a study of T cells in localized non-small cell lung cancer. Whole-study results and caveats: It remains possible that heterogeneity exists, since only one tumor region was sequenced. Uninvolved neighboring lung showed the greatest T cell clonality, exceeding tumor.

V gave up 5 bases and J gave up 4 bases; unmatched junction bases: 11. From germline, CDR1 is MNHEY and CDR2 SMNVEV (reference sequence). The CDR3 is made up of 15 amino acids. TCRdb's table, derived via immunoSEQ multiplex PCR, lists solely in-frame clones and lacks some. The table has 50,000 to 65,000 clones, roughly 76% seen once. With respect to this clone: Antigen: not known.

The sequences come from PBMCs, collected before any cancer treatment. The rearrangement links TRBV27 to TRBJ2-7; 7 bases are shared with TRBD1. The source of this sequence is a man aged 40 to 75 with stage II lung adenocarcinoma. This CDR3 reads CASSKGPGGTYEQYF. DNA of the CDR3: TGTGCCAGCAGTAAAGGGCCAGGGGGAACGTACGAGCAGTACTTC.